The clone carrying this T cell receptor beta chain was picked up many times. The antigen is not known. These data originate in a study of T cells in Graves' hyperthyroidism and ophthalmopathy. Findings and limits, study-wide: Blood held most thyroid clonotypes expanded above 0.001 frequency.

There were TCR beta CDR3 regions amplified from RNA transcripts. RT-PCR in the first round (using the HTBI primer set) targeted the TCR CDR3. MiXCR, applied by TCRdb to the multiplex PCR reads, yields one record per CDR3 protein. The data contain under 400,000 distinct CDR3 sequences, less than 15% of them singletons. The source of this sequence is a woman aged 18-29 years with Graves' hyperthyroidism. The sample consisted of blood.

The CDR3 protein is CASNHWGAQRTEAFF. The CDR3, as DNA: TGTGCCAGCAACCACTGGGGGGCCCAGAGGACTGAAGCTTTCTTT. V is TRBV11-2 and J is TRBJ1-1; perhaps TRBD1 as D (6 bases). The CDR3 totals 15 residues. V lost 7 bases and J 5 bases, leaving 20 bases between the germline ends. The germline V gene encodes CDR1 SGHAT and CDR2 FQNNGV. Full variable domain (remainder filled in from reference TRBV11-2 and TRBJ1-1): EAGVAQSPRYKIIEKRQSVAFWCNPISGHATLYWYQQILGQGPKLLIQFQNNGVVDDSQLPKDRFSAERLKGVDSTLKIQPAKLEDSAVYLCASNHWGAQRTEAFFGQGTRLTVV.